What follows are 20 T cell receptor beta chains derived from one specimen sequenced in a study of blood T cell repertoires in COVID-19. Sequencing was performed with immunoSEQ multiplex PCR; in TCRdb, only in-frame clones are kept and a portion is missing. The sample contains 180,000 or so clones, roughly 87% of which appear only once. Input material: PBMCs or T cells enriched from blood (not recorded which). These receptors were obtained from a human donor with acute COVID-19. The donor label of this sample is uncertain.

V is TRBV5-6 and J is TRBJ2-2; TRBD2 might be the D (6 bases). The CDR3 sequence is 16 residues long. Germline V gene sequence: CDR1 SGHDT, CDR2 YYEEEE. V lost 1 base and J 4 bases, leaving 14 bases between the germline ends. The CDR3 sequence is CASSLNGGPSTGELFF. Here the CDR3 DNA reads TGTGCCAGCAGCTTGAACGGAGGGCCTAGCACCGGGGAGCTGTTTTTT.

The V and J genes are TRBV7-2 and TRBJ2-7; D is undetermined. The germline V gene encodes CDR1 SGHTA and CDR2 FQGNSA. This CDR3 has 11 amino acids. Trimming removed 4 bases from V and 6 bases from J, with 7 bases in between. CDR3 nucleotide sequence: TGTGCCAGCAGCTCCCTCCGCGAGCAGTACTTC. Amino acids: CASSSLREQYF.

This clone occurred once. The CDR3 loop reads CAWRDRGLSGYTF. The CDR3 DNA reads TGTGCCTGGAGGGACAGGGGGCTCTCTGGCTACACCTTC. This chain joins TRBV30 and TRBJ1-2; 11 bases map to TRBD1. V was pared by 3 bases and J by 7 bases, with 4 bases of the junction left unmatched. There are 13 residues in the CDR3. Germline lookup yields CDR1 GTSNPN and CDR2 SVGIG (reference sequence).

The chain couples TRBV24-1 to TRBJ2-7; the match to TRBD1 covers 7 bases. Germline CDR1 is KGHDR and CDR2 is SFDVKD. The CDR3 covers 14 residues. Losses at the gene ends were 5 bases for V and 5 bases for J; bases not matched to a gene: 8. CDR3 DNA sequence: TGTGCCACCAGTGGTAAGGGGGCGATCAACGAGCAGTACTTC. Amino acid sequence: CATSGKGAINEQYF.

The CDR3 coding sequence is TGTGCCAGCAGCCCCCCTACTTTCGGTCAATCCTACGAGCAGTACTTC. Protein sequence: CASSPPTFGQSYEQYF. The rearrangement uses TRBV13 and TRBJ2-7; D remains unclear. This CDR3 comprises 16 residues. V lost 5 bases and J lost 1, with 18 bases in between. Looked up from germline, CDR1 is PRHDT and CDR2 is FYEKMQ (reference sequence).

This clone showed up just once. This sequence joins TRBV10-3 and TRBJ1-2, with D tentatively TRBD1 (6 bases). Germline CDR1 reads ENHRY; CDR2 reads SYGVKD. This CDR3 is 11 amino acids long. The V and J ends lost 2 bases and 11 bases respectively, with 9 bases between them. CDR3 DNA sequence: TGTGCCATCAGTGAGGGCAGGGGATACACCTTC. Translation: CAISEGRGYTF.

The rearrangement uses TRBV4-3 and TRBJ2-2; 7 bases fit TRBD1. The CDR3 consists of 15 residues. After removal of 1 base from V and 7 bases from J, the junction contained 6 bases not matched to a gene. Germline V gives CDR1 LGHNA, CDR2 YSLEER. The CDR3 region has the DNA TGCGCCAGCAGCCAAGGGGGCAGGGGGATCGGGGAGCTGTTTTTT. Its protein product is CASSQGGRGIGELFF.

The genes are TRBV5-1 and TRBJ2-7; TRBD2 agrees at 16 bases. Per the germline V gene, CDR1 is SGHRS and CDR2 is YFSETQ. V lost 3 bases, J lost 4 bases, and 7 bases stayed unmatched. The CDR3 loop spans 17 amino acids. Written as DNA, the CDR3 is TGCGCCAGCAGCTACGGGACTAGCGGGGGGGCTAGGTACGAGCAGTACTTC. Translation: CASSYGTSGGARYEQYF.

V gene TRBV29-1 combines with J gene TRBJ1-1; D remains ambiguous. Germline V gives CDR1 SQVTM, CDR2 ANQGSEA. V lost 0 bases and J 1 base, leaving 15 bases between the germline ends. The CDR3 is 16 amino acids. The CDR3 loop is CSVEDHREGPNTEAFF. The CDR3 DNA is TGCAGCGTTGAAGATCATCGGGAGGGTCCGAACACTGAAGCTTTCTTT.

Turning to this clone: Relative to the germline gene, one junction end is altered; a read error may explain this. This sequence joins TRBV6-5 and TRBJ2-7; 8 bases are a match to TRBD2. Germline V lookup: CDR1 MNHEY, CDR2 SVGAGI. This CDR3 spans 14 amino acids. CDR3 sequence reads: CASSHSGGAYEQYF. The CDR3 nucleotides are TGTGCCAGCAGTCACTCGGGGGGGGCCTACGAGCAGTACTTC.

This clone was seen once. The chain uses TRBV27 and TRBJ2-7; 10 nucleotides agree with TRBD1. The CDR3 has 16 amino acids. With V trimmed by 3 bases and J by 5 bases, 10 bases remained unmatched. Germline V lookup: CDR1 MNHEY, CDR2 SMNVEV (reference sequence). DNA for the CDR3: TGTGCCAGCAGTTTCCTACCCGGGACAGGGGAGGACGAGCAGTACTTC. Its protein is CASSFLPGTGEDEQYF.

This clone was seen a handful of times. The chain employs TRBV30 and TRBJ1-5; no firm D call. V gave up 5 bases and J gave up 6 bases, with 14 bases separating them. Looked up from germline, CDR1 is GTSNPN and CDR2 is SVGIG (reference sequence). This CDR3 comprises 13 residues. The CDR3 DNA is TGTGCCTGGGACTCTCGAGTTGGTCAGCCCCAGCATTTT. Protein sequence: CAWDSRVGQPQHF.

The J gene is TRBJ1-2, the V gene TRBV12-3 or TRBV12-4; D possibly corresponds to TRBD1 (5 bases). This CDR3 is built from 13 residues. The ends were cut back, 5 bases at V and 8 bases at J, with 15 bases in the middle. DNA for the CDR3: TGTGCCAGCAGTCCTAGGGGCCAGACGGGCTACACCTTC. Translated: CASSPRGQTGYTF.

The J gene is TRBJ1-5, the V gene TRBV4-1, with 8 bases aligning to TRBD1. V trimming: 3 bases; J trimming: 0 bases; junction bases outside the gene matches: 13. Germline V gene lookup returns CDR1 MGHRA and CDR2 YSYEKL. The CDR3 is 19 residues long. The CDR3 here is CASSHLARTGSSSNQPQHF. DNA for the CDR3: TGCGCCAGCAGCCACCTAGCTCGGACAGGGAGTAGTAGCAATCAGCCCCAGCATTTT.

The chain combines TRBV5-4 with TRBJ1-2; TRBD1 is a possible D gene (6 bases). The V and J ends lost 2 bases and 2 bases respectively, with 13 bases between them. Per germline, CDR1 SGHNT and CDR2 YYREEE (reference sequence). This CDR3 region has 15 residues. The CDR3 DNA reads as TGTGCCAGCAGCTTACAGGGAACAACCAACTATGGCTACACCTTC. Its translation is CASSLQGTTNYGYTF.

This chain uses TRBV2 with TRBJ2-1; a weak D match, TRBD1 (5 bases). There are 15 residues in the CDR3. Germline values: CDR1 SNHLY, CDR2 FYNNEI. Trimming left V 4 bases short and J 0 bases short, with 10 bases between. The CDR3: CASSGLDSSYNEQFF. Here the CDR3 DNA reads TGTGCCAGCAGTGGACTCGACAGCTCCTACAATGAGCAGTTCTTC.

The DNA of the CDR3 is TGTGCCAGCAGTGAATTGGGCAGGGAAGCTAACTATGGCTACACCTTC. It codes for CASSELGREANYGYTF. The V call is TRBV25-1, the J call TRBJ1-2, with TRBD1 as a possible D gene (5 bases). V lost 1 base and J lost 0, with 12 bases in between. The CDR3 is 16 residues long. Germline-derived CDR1 and CDR2 are MGHDK and SYGVNS.

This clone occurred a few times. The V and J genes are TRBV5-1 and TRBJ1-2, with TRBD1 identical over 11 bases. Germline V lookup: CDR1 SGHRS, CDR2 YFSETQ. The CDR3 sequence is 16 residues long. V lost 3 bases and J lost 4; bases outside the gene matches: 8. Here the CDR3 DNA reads TGCGCCAGCAGCTGGAGCGACGGACAGGGGGCCTATGGCTACACCTTC. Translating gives CASSWSDGQGAYGYTF.

The CDR3 loop is CASTPGNRADEKLFF. DNA for the CDR3: TGTGCCAGCACCCCCGGGAACAGGGCTGATGAAAAACTGTTTTTT. V gene TRBV7-9 combines with J gene TRBJ1-4; tentatively, D is TRBD1 (6 bases). Per the germline V gene, CDR1 is SEHNR and CDR2 is FQNEAQ (reference sequence). Between the trimmed V and J ends, which lost 7 bases and 6 bases, there was a span of 18 bases. CDR3 length: 15 amino acids.

This CDR3 reads CASSLSSGENIQYF. The DNA of the CDR3 is TGCGCCAGCAGCTTGTCTAGCGGGGAAAACATTCAGTACTTC. The chain carries TRBV5-1 and TRBJ2-4; TRBD2 agrees at 9 bases. From germline, CDR1 is SGHRS and CDR2 YFSETQ. The CDR3 covers 14 residues. V gave up 1 base and J gave up 5 bases; unmatched junction bases: 1.